The clone carrying this TCR beta chain came up many times. Its antigen remains unknown. These data are taken from a study of T cells after posttransplantation cyclophosphamide. General study points: Recipient CMV seropositivity and CMV reactivation strongly tracked TRB clonality.

This table comes from immunoSEQ multiplex PCR, and its TCRdb copy is limited to in-frame clones, with some not included. The sample contains approximately 31,000 clones, none of them singletons. In germline, CDR1 is SGHKS, CDR2 YYEKEE (reference sequence). There are 17 residues in the CDR3. The V gene lost 0 bases and the J gene lost 4 bases, with 19 bases spanning the gap. The gene calls are TRBV5-5 and TRBJ2-5; tentatively, D is TRBD2 (5 bases). This sequence was found in a woman under 40 in good health and a related stem cell transplant donor. The material sequenced was PBMCs. The CDR3 loop reads CASSLAPTGYGRETQYF. The CDR3 DNA is TGTGCCAGCAGCTTGGCACCAACGGGGTATGGGCGAGAGACCCAGTACTTC.